Listed below are T cell receptor beta chains from one sample, sequenced in a study of response to subunit inactivated influenza vaccine. TCRdb passed the RT-PCR reads through MiXCR, listing each CDR3 protein once. Here the sample spans around 530,000 distinct CDR3 sequences, 16% being singletons. The sample in question was CD4+ T cells sorted from PBMCs, obtained roughly 24 months after vaccination. Every receptor here comes from a man between 50 and 70 years old who received an inactivated influenza vaccine. The CDR3 runs from the conserved cysteine through the conserved F or W. The D gene is left open where the match is weak. Clone size is not always given. Where it is, it says once, few, many or a class for expanded clones.

abundance,v_gene,j_gene,d_gene,CDR3aa,CDR3nt
-,TRBV6-1,TRBJ1-2,-,CASSDDPDPIGGYTF,TGTGCCAGCAGTGACGACCCGGACCCGATCGGTGGCTACACCTTC
many,TRBV29-1,TRBJ2-1,-,CSVEGVANEQFF,TGCAGCGTTGAAGGGGTTGCAAATGAGCAGTTCTTC
few,TRBV5-6,TRBJ1-1,TRBD1,CASSLAQGGTEAFF,TGTGCCAGCAGCTTGGCTCAGGGGGGCACTGAAGCTTTCTTT
many,TRBV5-1,TRBJ2-7,-,CASSFGQSYEQYF,TGCGCCAGCAGCTTCGGACAGTCCTACGAGCAGTACTTC
few,TRBV12-3/TRBV12-4,TRBJ1-2,-,CASSLQDGYGGYTF,TGTGCCAGCAGTTTACAGGACGGGTATGGTGGCTACACCTTC
-,TRBV28,TRBJ2-7,TRBD2,CASSLNLAVLTYEQYF,TGTGCCAGCAGTTTAAACCTAGCGGTCCTAACCTACGAGCAGTACTTC
-,TRBV20-1,TRBJ2-2,-,CSVTDFNTGELFF,TGCAGTGTCACAGATTTTAACACCGGGGAGCTGTTTTTT
-,TRBV7-9,TRBJ1-1,-,CASSINSNSEAFF,TGTGCCAGCAGCATCAACTCCAACAGTGAAGCTTTCTTT
-,TRBV5-1,TRBJ1-1,TRBD1,CASSLAGQGAMNTEAFF,TGCGCCAGCAGCTTGGCCGGTCAGGGGGCGATGAACACTGAAGCTTTCTTT
few,TRBV12-3/TRBV12-4,TRBJ2-2,-,CASSPGGSNTGELFF,TGTGCCAGCAGTCCTGGGGGGAGCAACACCGGGGAGCTGTTTTTT
-,TRBV5-1,TRBJ1-1,-,CASSEQGRGTEAFF,TGCGCCAGCAGCGAACAGGGTCGAGGAACTGAAGCTTTCTTT
-,TRBV10-3,TRBJ1-2,TRBD1,CATSTGGNLYGYTF,TGTGCCACCTCGACAGGGGGGAATCTCTATGGCTACACCTTC
-,TRBV5-1,TRBJ2-2,-,CASSLSVGGELFF,TGCGCCAGCAGCTTGTCGGTGGGCGGGGAGCTGTTTTTT
few,TRBV3-1,TRBJ2-7,TRBD2,CASTGTSGKVYEQYF,TGTGCCAGCACCGGGACTAGCGGGAAGGTCTACGAGCAGTACTTC
-,TRBV7-2,TRBJ1-2,-,CASSPRTRRDYGYTF,TGTGCCAGCAGCCCTCGAACGAGACGAGACTATGGCTACACCTTC
-,TRBV20-1,TRBJ1-5,-,CSARDRMNGNQPQHF,TGCAGTGCTAGAGATCGGATGAATGGCAATCAGCCCCAGCATTTT
-,TRBV20-1,TRBJ2-7,TRBD1,CSAEGQFLSYEQYF,TGCAGTGCAGAGGGACAGTTCCTCTCCTACGAGCAGTACTTC
many,TRBV25-1,TRBJ2-2,-,CATTEGGHRTGELFF,TGTGCCACCACCGAAGGGGGACACAGAACCGGGGAGCTGTTTTTT
many,TRBV2,TRBJ2-7,TRBD2,CASSELAGVSYEQYF,TGTGCCAGCAGTGAACTAGCGGGAGTATCCTACGAGCAGTACTTC
few,TRBV4-3,TRBJ1-4,-,CASSQDRAGKGEKLFF,TGCGCCAGCAGCCAAGATCGGGCAGGGAAGGGGGAAAAACTGTTTTTT
few,TRBV4-2,TRBJ2-1,-,CASSHGVVDEQFF,TGTGCCAGCAGCCACGGCGTGGTAGATGAGCAGTTCTTC
many,TRBV10-1,TRBJ2-2,TRBD1,CASSAGTANTGELFF,TGCGCCAGCAGCGCCGGGACAGCGAACACCGGGGAGCTGTTTTTT
-,TRBV5-1,TRBJ1-1,-,CASSFSASPRVEAFF,TGCGCCAGCAGCTTCTCCGCATCACCCAGGGTTGAAGCTTTCTTT
few,TRBV7-8,TRBJ1-2,-,CASSSDRTSPYGYTF,TGTGCCAGCAGCTCCGACAGGACCAGCCCCTATGGCTACACCTTC
few,TRBV20-1,TRBJ2-4,TRBD1,CSASLRQGIAKNIQYF,TGCAGTGCTAGTCTCCGACAGGGTATAGCCAAAAACATTCAGTACTTC
-,TRBV27,TRBJ2-5,TRBD2,CASRAPSGAAETQYF,TGTGCCAGCAGAGCCCCTAGCGGGGCTGCAGAGACCCAGTACTTC
-,TRBV4-3,TRBJ1-5,-,CASSQDRFGAPPQPQHF,TGCGCCAGCAGCCAAGATCGTTTCGGGGCCCCTCCCCAGCCCCAGCATTTT
many,TRBV12-3/TRBV12-4,TRBJ2-1,-,CASSASRPRTHNEQFF,TGTGCCAGCAGTGCCTCCCGCCCGAGGACGCACAATGAGCAGTTCTTC
many,TRBV4-2,TRBJ2-6,-,CASSQDLGTAGANVLTF,TGTGCCAGCAGCCAAGATCTCGGGACTGCTGGGGCCAACGTCCTGACTTTC
-,TRBV18,TRBJ2-7,-,CASSLSPRGQAYEQYF,TGTGCCAGCTCACTCTCCCCCAGGGGCCAAGCCTACGAGCAGTACTTC
few,TRBV10-3,TRBJ1-1,-,CAISLEVGTEAFF,TGTGCCATCAGCTTAGAGGTGGGCACTGAAGCTTTCTTT
many,TRBV4-2,TRBJ2-5,TRBD1,CASSHPDRDQETQYF,TGTGCCAGCAGCCACCCGGACAGGGACCAAGAGACCCAGTACTTC
few,TRBV20-1,TRBJ1-6,-,CSARDGGRIASPLHF,TGCAGTGCTAGAGATGGGGGGCGCATAGCCTCACCCCTCCACTTT
-,TRBV9,TRBJ1-3,TRBD1,CASSPRDRSSGNTIYF,TGTGCCAGCAGCCCCAGGGACAGATCCTCTGGAAACACCATATATTTT
-,TRBV20-1,TRBJ2-5,TRBD2,CSPQTSGDPIETQYF,TGCAGTCCCCAGACTAGCGGGGACCCAATCGAGACCCAGTACTTC
-,TRBV20-1,TRBJ2-7,TRBD1,CSARDRQGTYEQYF,TGCAGTGCTAGAGACAGACAGGGAACCTACGAGCAGTACTTC
-,TRBV12-3/TRBV12-4,TRBJ2-4,-,CASSFSQSQNIQYF,TGTGCCAGCAGTTTCTCACAGAGCCAAAACATTCAGTACTTC